This T cell receptor (beta chain) was recovered during a study of a mutant IDH1 vaccine in newly diagnosed glioma. Study details: Males made up about 62% and females approximately 38% of treated patients, whose mean age was about 41 years. Patients were pretreated with radiotherapy, temozolomide, or both, mostly both. The study's findings and limits: Pseudoprogression apparently tracked independently of changes in top peripheral T cell clonotypes.

Time point specified: baseline, week 1 (first vaccination visit). The sample's treatment: pre-vaccination baseline after standard-of-care therapy. Astrocytomas found in donors were new, WHO grade 3 or 4, IDH1-mutant and ATRX-lost. Some clones are missing from TCRdb's copy, which holds only in-frame ones; the method was immunoSEQ multiplex PCR. The sample shows tens of thousands of clones, roughly four fifths of them seen only once. Germline V lookup: CDR1 MNHNS, CDR2 SASEGT. Germline trimming cut 4 bases from V and 5 bases from J; bases unmatched to any gene: 12. The CDR3 spans 16 residues. Points on this clone: Antigen unknown.

The chain combines TRBV6-1 with TRBJ2-3; the match to TRBD2 covers 7 bases. The source was PBMCs, collected from a glioma patient treated with radiotherapy, temozolomide or both. The origin of this receptor is a man younger than 40 with glioma. The DNA of the CDR3 is TGTGCCAGCAGTGGCGAATTCGGGAGGCCCCAAGATACGCAGTATTTT. It yields the protein CASSGEFGRPQDTQYF.